These 24 T cell receptor beta chains were all obtained from the same sample, sequenced in a study of blood T cells in healthy people across ages. With a J-beta primer mix and a sample-barcoded 5' primer, a second PCR ran about 7 to 12 cycles. In TCRdb, the 5' RACE reads were re-called with MiXCR into one record per CDR3 protein. The sample records some 1.5 million distinct CDR3 sequences, 28% being singletons. Sequencing used blood. These receptor sequences come from a woman between 25 and 40 years old in good health.

V gene TRBV7-6 combines with J gene TRBJ2-5, with D tentatively TRBD1 (6 bases). The end of the DNA is better explained by TRBJ2-1, so the J call may be wrong. This CDR3 region has 13 residues. Germline CDR1 and CDR2: SGHVS and FNYEAQ. The CDR3 protein is CAARQANQETQFF. In DNA, the CDR3 is TGTGCCGCACGACAGGCCAACCAAGAGACCCAGTTCTTC.

The V and J genes are TRBV3-1 and TRBJ2-3; D call uncertain. The V gene's germline CDR1 is LGHDT and CDR2 YNNKEL (reference sequence). V was shortened by 1 base and J by 8 bases, with 16 bases between the two germline ends. This CDR3 is 15 amino acids long. The CDR3 spells CASSQGGLRLGTQYF. In DNA form, the CDR3 reads TGTGCCAGCAGCCAAGGCGGCCTTCGTTTAGGTACGCAGTATTTT.

This clonotype has a handful of counts. A read error may account for a junction end that differs from germline. This chain connects TRBV5-5 to TRBJ2-6; D unresolved. Germline lookup yields CDR1 SGHKS and CDR2 YYEKEE (reference sequence). CDR3 size: 16 residues. For the CDR3, the DNA is TGTGCCGGCAGCTCCATACTGAGCTCTGGGGCCAACGTCCTGACTTTC. It encodes CAGSSILSSGANVLTF.

This clonotype was seen a handful of times. The rearrangement links TRBV28 to TRBJ1-5, with 7 bases fitting TRBD1. The CDR3 has 13 amino acids. The germline V gene has CDR1 MDHEN and CDR2 SYDVKM. V was pared by 8 bases and J by 6 bases, with 7 bases of the junction left unmatched. The CDR3 reads CASRPGGIQPQHF. The CDR3 bases are TGTGCCAGCCGGCCAGGGGGTATTCAGCCCCAGCATTTT.

The rearrangement links TRBV27 to TRBJ1-2; 8 bases are shared with TRBD1. The germline V gene has CDR1 MNHEY and CDR2 SMNVEV (reference sequence). V shed 6 bases and J 7 bases; nucleotides not matched to a gene: 7. The CDR3 runs 13 residues. In DNA form, the CDR3 reads TGTGCCAGCAGAGGACAGGGCATTCGTGGCTACACCTTC. The encoded protein is CASRGQGIRGYTF.

CDR3 in amino acids: CASSPYQGIYEQYF. The CDR3 DNA is TGTGCCAGCTCACCATACCAGGGGATCTACGAGCAGTACTTC. The genes are TRBV18 and TRBJ2-7; tentatively, D is TRBD1 (6 bases). The CDR3 runs to 14 residues. Looked up from germline, CDR1 is KGHSH and CDR2 is LQKENI. Trimming took 2 bases from V and 3 from J, leaving 11 bases between them.

The chain is built from TRBV3-1 and TRBJ2-1, with D perhaps given as TRBD1 or TRBD2 (5 bases each). From germline, CDR1 is LGHDT and CDR2 YNNKEL (reference sequence). The germline V and J ends were trimmed by 0 bases and 4 bases, with 34 bases remaining between them. There are 23 residues in the CDR3. CDR3 sequence reads: CASSQDQVGRTGSTWGQYNEQFF. CDR3 DNA sequence: TGTGCCAGCAGCCAAGATCAAGTGGGACGGACGGGAAGTACATGGGGCCAGTACAATGAGCAGTTCTTC.

This clonotype was seen a few times. The V gene is TRBV20-1, the J gene TRBJ1-2; possible D gene TRBD1, 6 bases. Germline V gene sequence: CDR1 DFQATT, CDR2 SNEGSKA (reference sequence). V shed 0 bases and J shed 8 bases, with 16 bases lying between them. This CDR3 contains 14 residues. In DNA, the CDR3 is TGCAGTGCTAGAGATCTGGGGGCAATGGGAGGCTACACCTTC. Translation gives CSARDLGAMGGYTF.

In this sample, this clonotype turned up a few times. The chain employs TRBV29-1 and TRBJ1-1; TRBD1 aligns across 8 bases. J lost 0 bases, V lost 4 bases, and 1 base had no gene match. CDR1 is SQVTM, CDR2 ANQGSEA, per germline. There are 13 residues in the CDR3. The CDR3, as DNA: TGCAGCGTTGGGGGACAGGTGAACACTGAAGCTTTCTTT. Translating it yields CSVGGQVNTEAFF.

This clonotype was recorded at least ten times. This chain links TRBV29-1 with TRBJ1-2, with no clear D. The CDR3 loop spans 10 amino acids. Trimming stripped 7 bases from V and 9 bases from J, with 12 bases between. The germline CDR1 and CDR2 sequences are SQVTM and ANQGSEA. CDR3 sequence: CSGSSLSYTF. CDR3 bases: TGCAGCGGAAGCAGTCTGAGCTACACCTTC.

This clonotype was counted a few times. J is TRBJ1-1 and V is TRBV5-1; D might be TRBD1 (6 bases). The germline V gene encodes CDR1 SGHRS and CDR2 YFSETQ. The CDR3 spans 15 residues. V lost 3 bases, J lost 6 bases, and 18 bases lay in between. The CDR3: CASSSDSRYDAEAFF. CDR3 DNA: TGCGCCAGCAGCTCGGACAGCCGTTACGACGCTGAAGCTTTCTTT.

In its sample, this clonotype was seen a few times. The CDR3 reads CASQRRQGDSYEQYF. The CDR3 DNA is TGTGCCAGCCAACGGCGACAGGGAGACTCCTACGAGCAGTACTTC. The V and J genes are TRBV19 and TRBJ2-7; 7 nucleotides agree with TRBD1. Germline lookup yields CDR1 LNHDA and CDR2 SQIVND (reference sequence). This CDR3 has 15 residues. V was clipped by 9 bases and J by 0 bases; unmatched bases: 11.

This clonotype was counted ten times or more. V usage is TRBV12-3 or TRBV12-4 and J usage is TRBJ1-1; 9 positions agree with TRBD1. CDR3 size: 14 residues. J lost 2 bases, V lost 6 bases, and 4 bases had no gene match. CDR3 residues: CASRRQGGNTEAFF. DNA of the CDR3: TGTGCCAGCAGGAGACAGGGGGGCAACACTGAAGCTTTCTTT.

Ten or more counts support this clonotype. The chain combines TRBV6-2 or TRBV6-3 with TRBJ2-7; D gene ambiguous. Trimming shortened V by 7 bases and J by 4 bases, and 14 bases separated the two germline ends. The CDR3 covers 13 residues. Per the germline V gene, CDR1 is MNHEY and CDR2 is SVGEGT. CDR3 in amino acids: CASTGRRAYEQYF. Written as DNA, the CDR3 is TGTGCCAGCACCGGACGCCGAGCTTACGAGCAGTACTTC.

CDR3 sequence (DNA): TGTGCCACCAGTCTTGGCAGCGGTTCCCGGGAGACCCAGTACTTC. Residues: CATSLGSGSRETQYF. The V gene is TRBV24-1, the J gene TRBJ2-5, with a possible D match to TRBD2 (5 bases). Trimming took off 6 bases at V and 5 bases at J, with 18 bases between the two ends. Germline assignment: CDR1 KGHDR and CDR2 SFDVKD. The CDR3 is 15 residues long.

This sequence joins TRBV20-1 and TRBJ1-1, with a tentative D call TRBD1 (5 bases). This CDR3 comprises 12 residues. Per germline, CDR1 DFQATT and CDR2 SNEGSKA (reference sequence). CDR3 in DNA: TGCAGGGTTCAGGGCTTGAACACTGAAGCTTTCTTT. Protein product: CRVQGLNTEAFF.

This clonotype occurred a few times. This sequence joins TRBV27 and TRBJ2-7; the match to TRBD2 covers 9 bases. Trimming took 4 bases from V and 4 from J; bases not matched to a gene: 11. The CDR3 is made up of 16 amino acids. Germline loops: CDR1 MNHEY, CDR2 SMNVEV (reference sequence). CDR3 sequence (DNA): TGTGCCAGCAGTTCGGCTAGCGGGGAGCTTAGGTACGAGCAGTACTTC. This translates into CASSSASGELRYEQYF.

The DNA of the CDR3 is TGTGCCTGGAGTCTCGACTCTTACAATGAGCAGTTCTTC. Translation: CAWSLDSYNEQFF. This chain uses TRBV30 with TRBJ2-1; D uncertain. The CDR3 spans 13 residues. Germline V CDR1 and CDR2: GTSNPN, SVGIG (reference sequence). V dropped 2 bases and J dropped 4 bases, with 9 bases sitting between them.

This clonotype was seen at least ten times. The chain employs TRBV20-1 and TRBJ1-2, with D uncertain. V was clipped by 3 bases and J by 2 bases, with 7 bases between them. This CDR3 has 12 residues. Germline lookup yields CDR1 DFQATT and CDR2 SNEGSKA (reference sequence). The CDR3 DNA sequence: TGCAGTGCTAGTAACGCAAACTATGGCTACACCTTC. Translation gives CSASNANYGYTF.

The J gene is TRBJ2-6, the V gene TRBV20-1, with D maybe TRBD2 (5 bases). Per the germline V gene, CDR1 is DFQATT and CDR2 is SNEGSKA (reference sequence). The CDR3 runs 16 residues. V dropped 0 bases and J dropped 1 base, with 10 bases sitting between them. The CDR3 region is CSARDLRLSGANVLTF. As DNA, the CDR3 is TGCAGTGCTAGAGATCTAAGACTATCTGGGGCCAACGTCCTGACTTTC.

A note on this clonotype: The junction does not match germline at one end; this may be a read error. The chain carries TRBV19 and TRBJ1-5, with 7 bases fitting TRBD1. The CDR3 length is 13 residues. Germline CDR1 reads LNHDA; CDR2 reads SQIVND (reference sequence). The CDR3 DNA reads TGTACCAGTAGGGACAGCGGCCATCAGCCCCAGCATTTT. This translates into CTSRDSGHQPQHF.

The chain carries TRBV6-5 and TRBJ1-5, with 8 bases identical to TRBD1. Germline assignment: CDR1 MNHEY and CDR2 SVGAGI. The CDR3 sequence is 14 residues long. Losses at the gene ends were 0 bases for V and 8 bases for J; bases not matched to a gene: 3. CDR3 DNA sequence: TGTGCCAGCAGTTACTCCGCAGGGGGCAAGCCCCAGCATTTT. Amino acid sequence: CASSYSAGGKPQHF.

This clonotype was seen a few times. This sequence joins TRBV20-1 and TRBJ2-5, with TRBD2 matching over 8 bases. The CDR3 has 19 residues. CDR1 DFQATT and CDR2 SNEGSKA come from the germline V gene (reference sequence). Unmatched junction bases numbered 20, after V lost 0 bases and J lost 5 bases. The CDR3 is CSARDDLSIRGGVGETQYF. CDR3 nucleotide sequence: TGCAGTGCTAGAGACGACTTATCTATCCGGGGGGGTGTGGGGGAGACCCAGTACTTC.

The chain combines TRBV14 with TRBJ1-2; 12 nucleotides align to TRBD1. Unmatched junction bases numbered 6, after V lost 5 bases and J lost 8 bases. The CDR3 covers 14 residues. Per the germline V gene, CDR1 is SGHDN and CDR2 is FVKESK. In DNA form, the CDR3 reads TGTGCCAGCAGCGTGGGACAGGGGGCTCACGGCTACACCTTC. This translates into CASSVGQGAHGYTF.